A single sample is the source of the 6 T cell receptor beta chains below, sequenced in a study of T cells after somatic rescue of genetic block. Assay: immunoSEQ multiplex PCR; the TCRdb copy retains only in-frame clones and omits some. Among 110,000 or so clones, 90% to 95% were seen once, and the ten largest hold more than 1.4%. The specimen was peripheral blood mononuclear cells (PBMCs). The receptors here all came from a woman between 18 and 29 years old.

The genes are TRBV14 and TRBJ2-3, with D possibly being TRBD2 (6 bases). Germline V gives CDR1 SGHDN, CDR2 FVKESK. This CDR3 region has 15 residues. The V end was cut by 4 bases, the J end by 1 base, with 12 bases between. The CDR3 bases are TGTGCCAGCAGCCCACCGGGACTCCGCACAGATACGCAGTATTTT. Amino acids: CASSPPGLRTDTQYF.

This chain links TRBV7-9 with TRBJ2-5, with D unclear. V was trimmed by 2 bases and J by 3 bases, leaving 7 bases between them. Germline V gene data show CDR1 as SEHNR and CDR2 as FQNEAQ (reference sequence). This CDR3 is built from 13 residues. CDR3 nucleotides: TGTGCCAGCAGCTTAAGGTCAGAAGAGACCCAGTACTTC. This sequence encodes CASSLRSEETQYF.

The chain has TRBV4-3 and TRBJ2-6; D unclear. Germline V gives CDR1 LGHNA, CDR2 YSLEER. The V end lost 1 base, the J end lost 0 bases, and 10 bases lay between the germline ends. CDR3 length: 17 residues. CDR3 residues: CASSQGAQSSGANVLTF. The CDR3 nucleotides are TGCGCCAGCAGCCAAGGAGCCCAAAGCTCTGGGGCCAACGTCCTGACTTTC.

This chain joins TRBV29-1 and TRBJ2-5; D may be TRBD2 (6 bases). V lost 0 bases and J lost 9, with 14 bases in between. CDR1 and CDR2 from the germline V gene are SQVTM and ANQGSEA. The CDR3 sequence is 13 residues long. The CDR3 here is CSVEDQDGGPQYF. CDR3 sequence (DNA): TGCAGCGTTGAAGATCAGGACGGGGGTCCCCAGTACTTC.

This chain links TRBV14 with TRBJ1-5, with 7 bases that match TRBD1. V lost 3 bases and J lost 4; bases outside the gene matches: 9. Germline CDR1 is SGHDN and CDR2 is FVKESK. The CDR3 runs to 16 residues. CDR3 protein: CASSHRDRVSNQPQHF. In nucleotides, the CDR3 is TGTGCCAGCAGCCATCGCGACAGGGTAAGTAATCAGCCCCAGCATTTT. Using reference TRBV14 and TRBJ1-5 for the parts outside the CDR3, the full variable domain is EAGVTQFPSHSVIEKGQTVTLRCDPISGHDNLYWYRRVMGKEIKFLLHFVKESKQDESGMPNNRFLAERTGGTYSTLKVQPAELEDSGVYFCASSHRDRVSNQPQHFGDGTRLSIL.

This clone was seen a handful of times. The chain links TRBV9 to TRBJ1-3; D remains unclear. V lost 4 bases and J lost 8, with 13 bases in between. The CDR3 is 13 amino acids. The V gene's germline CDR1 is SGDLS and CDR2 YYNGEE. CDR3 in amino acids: CASSTAPGDTIYF. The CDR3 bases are TGTGCCAGCAGCACCGCCCCCGGGGACACCATATATTTT. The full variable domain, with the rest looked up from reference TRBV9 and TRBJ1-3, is DSGVTQTPKHLITATGQRVTLRCSPRSGDLSVYWYQQSLDQGLQFLIQYYNGEERAKGNILERFSAQQFPDLHSELNLSSLELGDSALYFCASSTAPGDTIYFGEGSWLTVV.